The clone carrying this TCR beta chain was counted once. As yet, its antigen is unknown. The V gene's germline CDR1 is SGHTS and CDR2 YDEGEE. Trimming stripped 4 bases from V and 6 bases from J, with 17 bases between. The CDR3 length is 15 residues. Sequencing used immunoSEQ multiplex PCR; TCRdb keeps in-frame clones, though not all of them. The repertoire has about 110,000 clones, around 85% of them found once; the top ten carry 3%. This specimen comes from a study of cytomegalovirus exposure and HLA in healthy donors. Across the whole study: A subsequent analysis stated that the 120 or so validation repertoires were run on the same platform as the approximately 700 first-cohort repertoires. Whole-study findings and limits: Generally TCR sequences proved uncommon, though certain public TCRs appeared in numerous donors.

The chain joins TRBV5-8 to TRBJ1-5, with D tentatively TRBD1 (6 bases). Sequenced sample: PBMCs. The TCR was taken from a woman aged 18-30 years in good health and CMV-seronegative. The CDR3 sequence is CASSGDRTIGQPQHF. The DNA of the CDR3 is TGTGCCAGCAGCGGTGACAGGACGATCGGTCAGCCCCAGCATTTT.